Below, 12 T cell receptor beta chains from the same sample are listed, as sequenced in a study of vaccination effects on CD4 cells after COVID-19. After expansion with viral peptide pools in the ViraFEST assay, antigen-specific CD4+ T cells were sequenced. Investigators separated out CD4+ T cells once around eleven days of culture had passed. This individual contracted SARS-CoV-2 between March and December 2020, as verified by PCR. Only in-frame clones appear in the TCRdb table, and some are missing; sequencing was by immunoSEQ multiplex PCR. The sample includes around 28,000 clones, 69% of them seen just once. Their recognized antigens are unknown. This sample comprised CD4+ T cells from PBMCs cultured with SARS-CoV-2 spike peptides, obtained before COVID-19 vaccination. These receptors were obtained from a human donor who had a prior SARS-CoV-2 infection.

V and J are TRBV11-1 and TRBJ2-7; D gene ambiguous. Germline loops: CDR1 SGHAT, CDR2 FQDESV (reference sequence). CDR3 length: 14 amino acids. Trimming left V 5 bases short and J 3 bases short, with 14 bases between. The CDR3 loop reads CASSPETQIYEQYF. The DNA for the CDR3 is TGTGCCAGCAGCCCCGAGACCCAGATCTACGAGCAGTACTTC.

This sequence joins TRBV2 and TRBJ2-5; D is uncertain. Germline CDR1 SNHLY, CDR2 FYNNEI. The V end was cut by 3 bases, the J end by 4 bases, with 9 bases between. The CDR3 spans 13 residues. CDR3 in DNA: TGTGCCAGCAGTGATCTGGTGCGAGAGACCCAGTACTTC. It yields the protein CASSDLVRETQYF.

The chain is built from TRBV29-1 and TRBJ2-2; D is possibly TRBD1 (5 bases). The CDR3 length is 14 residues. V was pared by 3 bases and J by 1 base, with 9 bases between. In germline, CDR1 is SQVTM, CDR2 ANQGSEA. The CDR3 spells CSVEPRENTGELFF. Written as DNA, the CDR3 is TGCAGCGTTGAGCCCAGGGAGAACACCGGGGAGCTGTTTTTT.

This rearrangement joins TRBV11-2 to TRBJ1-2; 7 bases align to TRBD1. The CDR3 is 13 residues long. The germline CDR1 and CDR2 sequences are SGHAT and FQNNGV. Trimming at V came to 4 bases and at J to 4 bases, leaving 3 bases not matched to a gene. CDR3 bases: TGTGCCAGCAGCTCCGGGACAGCCTATGGCTACACCTTC. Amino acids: CASSSGTAYGYTF. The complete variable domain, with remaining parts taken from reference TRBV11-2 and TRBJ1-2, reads EAGVAQSPRYKIIEKRQSVAFWCNPISGHATLYWYQQILGQGPKLLIQFQNNGVVDDSQLPKDRFSAERLKGVDSTLKIQPAKLEDSAVYLCASSSGTAYGYTFGSGTRLTVV.

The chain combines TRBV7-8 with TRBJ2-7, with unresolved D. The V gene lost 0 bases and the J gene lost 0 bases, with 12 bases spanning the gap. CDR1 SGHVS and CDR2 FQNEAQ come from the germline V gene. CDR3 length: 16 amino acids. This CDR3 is CASSLAIMGSSYEQYF. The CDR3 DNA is TGTGCCAGCAGCTTAGCAATAATGGGCAGCTCCTACGAGCAGTACTTC.

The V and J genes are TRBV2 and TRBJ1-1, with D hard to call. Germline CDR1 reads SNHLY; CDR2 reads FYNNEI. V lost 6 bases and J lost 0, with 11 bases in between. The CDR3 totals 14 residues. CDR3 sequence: CASSSGGVNTEAFF. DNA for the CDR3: TGTGCCAGCAGCTCGGGAGGAGTGAACACTGAAGCTTTCTTT. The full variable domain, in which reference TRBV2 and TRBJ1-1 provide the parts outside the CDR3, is EPEVTQTPSHQVTQMGQEVILRCVPISNHLYFYWYRQILGQKVEFLVSFYNNEISEKSEIFDDQFSVERPDGSNFTLKIRSTKLEDSAMYFCASSSGGVNTEAFFGQGTRLTVV.

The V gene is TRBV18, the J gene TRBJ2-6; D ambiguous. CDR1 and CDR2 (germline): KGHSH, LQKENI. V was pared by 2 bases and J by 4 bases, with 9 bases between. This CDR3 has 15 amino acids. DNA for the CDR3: TGTGCCAGCTCACCAACGACCCCCGGGGCCAACGTCCTGACTTTC. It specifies CASSPTTPGANVLTF.

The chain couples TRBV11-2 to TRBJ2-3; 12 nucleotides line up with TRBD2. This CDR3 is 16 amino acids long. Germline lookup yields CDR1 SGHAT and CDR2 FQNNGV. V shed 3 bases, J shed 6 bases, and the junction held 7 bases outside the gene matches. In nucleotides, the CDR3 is TGTGCCAGCAGCTTGGCTAGCGGGAGGGCAGTGGATACGCAGTATTTT. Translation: CASSLASGRAVDTQYF.

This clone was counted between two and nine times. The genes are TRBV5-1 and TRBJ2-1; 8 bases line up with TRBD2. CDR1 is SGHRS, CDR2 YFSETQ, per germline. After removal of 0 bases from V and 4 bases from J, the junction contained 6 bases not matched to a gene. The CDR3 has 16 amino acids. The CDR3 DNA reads TGCGCCAGCAGCTTGGTATTCGGGAGGGATTACAATGAGCAGTTCTTC. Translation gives CASSLVFGRDYNEQFF.

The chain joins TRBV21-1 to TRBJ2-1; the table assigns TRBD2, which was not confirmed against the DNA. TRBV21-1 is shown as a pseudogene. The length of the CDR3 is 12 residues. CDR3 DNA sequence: TGTGCCAACACGGGGGGGGCTAATGAGCAGTTCTTC. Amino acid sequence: CANTGGANEQFF.

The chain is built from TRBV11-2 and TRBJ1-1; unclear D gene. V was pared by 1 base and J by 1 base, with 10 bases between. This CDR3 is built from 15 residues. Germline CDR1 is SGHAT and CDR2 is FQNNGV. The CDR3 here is CASSLVGQANTEAFF. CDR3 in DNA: TGTGCCAGCAGCTTAGTGGGTCAGGCGAACACTGAAGCTTTCTTT.

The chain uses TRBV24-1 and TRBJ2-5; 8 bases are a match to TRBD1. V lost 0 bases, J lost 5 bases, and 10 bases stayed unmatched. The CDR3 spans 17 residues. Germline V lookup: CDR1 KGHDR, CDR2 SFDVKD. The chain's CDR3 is CATSDLKSGQGRETQYF. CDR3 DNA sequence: TGTGCCACCAGTGATTTGAAAAGTGGACAGGGTCGGGAGACCCAGTACTTC.